This record covers a single T cell receptor beta chain. The antigen remains undetermined. This entry belongs to a study of T cell repertoires in cytomegalovirus infection. Whole-study context: Public TCR beta signatures were indicative of both CMV infection and a matching HLA type.

V was clipped by 0 bases and J by 6 bases, with 11 bases between them. The V gene's germline CDR1 is SEHNR and CDR2 FQNEAQ (reference sequence). The CDR3 contains 15 residues. A single record per CDR3 protein comes from TCRdb applying MiXCR to the reads. Here the sample spans approximately 470,000 distinct CDR3 sequences, roughly 46% being singletons. Findings and caveats of the study: Summed public TCR beta family frequency identified CMV carriers bearing the relevant HLA. In two of eight donors, the top clonotype was HLA-C-restricted CMV-specific.

The specimen comprised cultured PBMCs, sampled from culture after CMV antigen stimulation. The sequence was obtained from a human donor in good health (CMV status not recorded). Some clones in this sample may be carry-over from other donors' samples. The chain uses TRBV7-9 and TRBJ2-2; D might be TRBD2 (5 bases). CDR3 sequence (DNA): TGTGCCAGCAGCTTAGCTCGGCTAGCTGCCGGGGAGCTGTTTTTT. It encodes CASSLARLAAGELFF.